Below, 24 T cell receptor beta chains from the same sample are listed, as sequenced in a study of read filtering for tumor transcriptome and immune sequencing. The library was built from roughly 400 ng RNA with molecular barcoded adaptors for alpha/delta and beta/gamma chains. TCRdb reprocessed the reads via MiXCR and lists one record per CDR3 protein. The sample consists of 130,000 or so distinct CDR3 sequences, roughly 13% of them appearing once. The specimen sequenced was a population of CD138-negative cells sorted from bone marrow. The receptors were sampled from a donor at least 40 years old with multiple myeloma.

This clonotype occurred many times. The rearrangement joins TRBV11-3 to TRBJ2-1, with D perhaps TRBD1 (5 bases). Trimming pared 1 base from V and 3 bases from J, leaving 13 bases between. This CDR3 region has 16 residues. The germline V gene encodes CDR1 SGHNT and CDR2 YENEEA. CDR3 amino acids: CASSLAAAGHYNEQFF. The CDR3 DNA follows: TGTGCCAGCAGCTTAGCGGCGGCAGGGCACTACAATGAGCAGTTCTTC.

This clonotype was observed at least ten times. CDR3 loop: CASSQVDIMETEAFF. Written as DNA, the CDR3 is TGTGCCAGCAGCCAAGTAGATATCATGGAGACTGAAGCTTTCTTT. The rearrangement uses TRBV3-1 and TRBJ1-1, with unresolved D. This CDR3 contains 15 residues. V was pared by 1 base and J by 5 bases, with 14 bases between. Germline lookup yields CDR1 LGHDT and CDR2 YNNKEL (reference sequence).

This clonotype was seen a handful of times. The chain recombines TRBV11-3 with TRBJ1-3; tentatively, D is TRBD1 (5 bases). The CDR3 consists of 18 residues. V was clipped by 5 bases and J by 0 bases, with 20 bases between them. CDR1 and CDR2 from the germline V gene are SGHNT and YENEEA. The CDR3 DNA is TGTGCCAGCAGCCCTGACAGCGGGAAGAGACTCTCTGGAAACACCATATATTTT. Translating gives CASSPDSGKRLSGNTIYF.

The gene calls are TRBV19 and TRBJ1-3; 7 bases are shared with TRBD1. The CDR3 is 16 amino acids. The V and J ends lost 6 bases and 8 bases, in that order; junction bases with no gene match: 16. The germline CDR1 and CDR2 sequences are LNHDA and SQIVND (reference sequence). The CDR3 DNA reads TGTGCCAGTAGGCCGACAGGGCGATTGAATCTGGACACCATATATTTT. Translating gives CASRPTGRLNLDTIYF.

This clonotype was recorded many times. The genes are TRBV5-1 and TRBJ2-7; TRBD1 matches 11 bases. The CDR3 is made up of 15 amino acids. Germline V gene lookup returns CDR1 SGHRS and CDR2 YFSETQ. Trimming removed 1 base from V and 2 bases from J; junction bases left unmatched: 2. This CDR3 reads CASSLWGQGAYEQYF. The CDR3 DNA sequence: TGCGCCAGCAGCTTGTGGGGACAGGGGGCCTACGAGCAGTACTTC. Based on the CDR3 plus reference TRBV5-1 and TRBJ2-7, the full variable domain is KAGVTQTPRYLIKTRGQQVTLSCSPISGHRSVSWYQQTPGQGLQFLFEYFSETQRNKGNFPGRFSGRQFSNSRSEMNVSTLELGDSALYLCASSLWGQGAYEQYFGPGTRLTVT.

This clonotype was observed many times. The DNA of the CDR3 is TGCAGCGCGTCCCTACAGGGGAACATTCAGTACTTC. It specifies CSASLQGNIQYF. This chain uses TRBV29-1 with TRBJ2-4; 7 bases map to TRBD1. The germline gives CDR1 SQVTM, CDR2 ANQGSEA. This CDR3 has 12 residues. Germline trimming cut 7 bases from V and 7 bases from J; bases unmatched to any gene: 7.

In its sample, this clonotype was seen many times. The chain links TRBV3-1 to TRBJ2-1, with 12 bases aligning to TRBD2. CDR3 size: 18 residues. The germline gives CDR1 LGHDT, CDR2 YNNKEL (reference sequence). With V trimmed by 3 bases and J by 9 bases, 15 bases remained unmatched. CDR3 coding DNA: TGTGCCAGCAGCCACGTATACGTGGCTAGCGGGAGGGTCGGTGAGCAGTTCTTC. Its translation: CASSHVYVASGRVGEQFF.

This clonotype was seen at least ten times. The CDR3 protein is CAWSAGTSYNEQFF. CDR3 DNA: TGTGCCTGGAGCGCGGGAACCTCCTACAATGAGCAGTTCTTC. This chain connects TRBV30 to TRBJ2-1; the D gene is possibly TRBD2 (6 bases). The CDR3 totals 14 residues. The V end lost 3 bases, the J end lost 0 bases, and 9 bases lay between the germline ends. CDR1 GTSNPN and CDR2 SVGIG come from the germline V gene (reference sequence).

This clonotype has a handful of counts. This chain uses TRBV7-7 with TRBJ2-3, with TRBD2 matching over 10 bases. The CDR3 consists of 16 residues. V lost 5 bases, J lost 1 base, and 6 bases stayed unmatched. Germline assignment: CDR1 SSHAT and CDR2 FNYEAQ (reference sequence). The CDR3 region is CASSPAGLAGTDTQYF. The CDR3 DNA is TGTGCCAGCAGCCCAGCCGGACTAGCGGGCACAGATACGCAGTATTTT.

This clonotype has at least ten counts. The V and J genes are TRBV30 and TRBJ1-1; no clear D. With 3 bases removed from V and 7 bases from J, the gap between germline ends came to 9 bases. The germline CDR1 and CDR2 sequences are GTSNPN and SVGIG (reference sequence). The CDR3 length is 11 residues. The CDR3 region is CAWSVALEAFF. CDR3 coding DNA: TGTGCCTGGAGCGTCGCGCTTGAAGCTTTCTTT.

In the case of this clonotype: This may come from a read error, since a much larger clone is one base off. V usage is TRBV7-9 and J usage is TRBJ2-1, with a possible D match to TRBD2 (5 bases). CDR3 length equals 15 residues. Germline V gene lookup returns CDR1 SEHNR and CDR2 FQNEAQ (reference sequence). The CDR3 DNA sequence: TGTGCCAGCAGCTCCCCCGGGAATGCCTACAATGGGCAGTTCTTC. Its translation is CASSSPGNAYNGQFF.

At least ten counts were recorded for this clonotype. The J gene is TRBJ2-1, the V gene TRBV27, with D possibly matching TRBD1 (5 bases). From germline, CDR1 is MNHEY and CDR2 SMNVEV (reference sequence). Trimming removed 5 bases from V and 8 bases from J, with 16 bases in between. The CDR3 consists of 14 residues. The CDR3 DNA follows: TGTGCCAGCAGTCCCCAGATAGGGGCGGATGAGCAGTTCTTC. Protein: CASSPQIGADEQFF.

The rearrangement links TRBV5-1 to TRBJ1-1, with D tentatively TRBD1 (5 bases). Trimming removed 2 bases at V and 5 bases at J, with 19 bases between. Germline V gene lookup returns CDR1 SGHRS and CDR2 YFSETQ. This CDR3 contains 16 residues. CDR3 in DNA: TGCGCCAGCAGCTTAAGTCAGGGTGAAGGTCGGACTGAAGCTTTCTTT. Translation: CASSLSQGEGRTEAFF.

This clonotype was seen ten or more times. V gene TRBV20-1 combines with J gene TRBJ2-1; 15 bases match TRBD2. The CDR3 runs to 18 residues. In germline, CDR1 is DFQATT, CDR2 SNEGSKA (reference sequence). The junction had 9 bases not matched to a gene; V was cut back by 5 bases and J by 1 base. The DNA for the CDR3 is TGCAGTGCTCGGGATTGGACTAGCGGGAGGGCGTCCTACAATGAGCAGTTCTTC. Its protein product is CSARDWTSGRASYNEQFF.

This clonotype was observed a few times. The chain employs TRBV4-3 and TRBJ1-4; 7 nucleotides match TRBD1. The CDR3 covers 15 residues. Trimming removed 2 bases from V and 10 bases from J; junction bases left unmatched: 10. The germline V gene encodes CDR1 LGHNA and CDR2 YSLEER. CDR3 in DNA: TGCGCCAGCAGCCAAAATAACAGGGGATCTGGAAAACTGTTTTTT. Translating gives CASSQNNRGSGKLFF.

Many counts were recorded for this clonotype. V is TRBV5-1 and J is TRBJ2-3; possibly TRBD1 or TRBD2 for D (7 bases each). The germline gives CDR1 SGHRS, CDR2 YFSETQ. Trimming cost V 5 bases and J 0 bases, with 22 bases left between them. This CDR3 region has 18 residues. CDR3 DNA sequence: TGCGCCAGCAGTATCAACCGCAGGGGGGGCAGTAGCACAGATACGCAGTATTTT. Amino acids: CASSINRRGGSSTDTQYF.

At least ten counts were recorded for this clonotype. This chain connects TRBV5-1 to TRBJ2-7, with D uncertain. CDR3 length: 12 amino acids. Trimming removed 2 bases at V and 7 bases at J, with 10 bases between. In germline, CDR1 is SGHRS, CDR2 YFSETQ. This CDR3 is CASSFKDTEQYF. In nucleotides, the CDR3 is TGCGCCAGCAGCTTTAAGGATACGGAGCAGTACTTC.

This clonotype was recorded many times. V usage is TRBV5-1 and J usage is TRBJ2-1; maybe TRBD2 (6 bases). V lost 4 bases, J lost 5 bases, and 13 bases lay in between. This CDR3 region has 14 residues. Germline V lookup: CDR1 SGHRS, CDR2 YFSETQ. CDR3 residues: CASSLTRSDNEQFF. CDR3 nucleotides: TGCGCCAGCAGCCTGACTAGATCTGACAATGAGCAGTTCTTC.

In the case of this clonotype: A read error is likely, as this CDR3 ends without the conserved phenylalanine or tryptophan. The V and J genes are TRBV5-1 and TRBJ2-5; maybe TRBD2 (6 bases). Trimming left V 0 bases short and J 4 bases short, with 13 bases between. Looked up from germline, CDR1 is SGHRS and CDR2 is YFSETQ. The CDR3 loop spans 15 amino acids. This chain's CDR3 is CASSLAGAERETQYL. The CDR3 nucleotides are TGCGCCAGCAGCTTGGCGGGAGCGGAGAGAGAGACCCAGTACCTC.

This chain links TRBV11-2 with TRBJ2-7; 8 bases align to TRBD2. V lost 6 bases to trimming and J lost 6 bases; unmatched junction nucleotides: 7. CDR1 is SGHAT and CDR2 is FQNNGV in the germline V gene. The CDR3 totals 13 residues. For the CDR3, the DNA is TGTGCCAGCAGTTTGACTAGCGTAGGCGAGCAGTACTTC. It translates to CASSLTSVGEQYF.

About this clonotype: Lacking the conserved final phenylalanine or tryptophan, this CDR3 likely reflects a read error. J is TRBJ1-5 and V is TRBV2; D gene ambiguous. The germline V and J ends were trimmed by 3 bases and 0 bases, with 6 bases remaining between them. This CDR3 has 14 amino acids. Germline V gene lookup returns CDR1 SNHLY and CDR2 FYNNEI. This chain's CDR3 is CASSDSYSNQPQHL. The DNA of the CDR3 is TGTGCCAGCAGTGATTCTTATAGCAATCAGCCCCAGCATTTA.

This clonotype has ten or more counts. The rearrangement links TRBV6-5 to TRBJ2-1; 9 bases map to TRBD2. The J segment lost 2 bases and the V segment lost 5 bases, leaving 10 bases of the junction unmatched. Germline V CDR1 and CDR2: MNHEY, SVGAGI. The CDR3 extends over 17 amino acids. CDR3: CASSHQAGGSAYNEQFF. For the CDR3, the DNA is TGTGCCAGCAGTCACCAGGCGGGAGGGTCCGCCTACAATGAGCAGTTCTTC.

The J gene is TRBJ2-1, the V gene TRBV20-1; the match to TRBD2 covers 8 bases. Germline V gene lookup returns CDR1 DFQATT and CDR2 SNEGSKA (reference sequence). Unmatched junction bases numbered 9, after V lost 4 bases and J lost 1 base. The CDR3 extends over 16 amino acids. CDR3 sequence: CSAKHQSGSSYNEQFF. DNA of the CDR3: TGCAGTGCTAAGCACCAAAGCGGGAGTTCCTACAATGAGCAGTTCTTC.

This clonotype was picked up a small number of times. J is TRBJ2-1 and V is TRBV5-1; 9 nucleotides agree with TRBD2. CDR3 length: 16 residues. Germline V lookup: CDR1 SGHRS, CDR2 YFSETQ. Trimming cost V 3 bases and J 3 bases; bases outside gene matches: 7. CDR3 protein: CASSSLAGVGYNEQFF. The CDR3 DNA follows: TGCGCCAGCAGCTCCTTAGCGGGAGTGGGCTACAATGAGCAGTTCTTC.